One and the same sample provided the 2 T cell receptor beta chains below, sequenced in a study of cytomegalovirus exposure and HLA in healthy donors. The protocol was immunoSEQ multiplex PCR, while the TCRdb copy is restricted to in-frame clones and leaves out a portion. The profile shows some 150,000 clones, approximately 90% of them singletons. The sample was PBMCs. The receptors derive from a man aged 18 to 35 in good health and CMV-seronegative.

V and J are TRBV29-1 and TRBJ2-1; 8 bases map to TRBD1. The CDR3 is 17 residues long. Germline lookup yields CDR1 SQVTM and CDR2 ANQGSEA. V was pared by 7 bases and J by 7 bases, with 21 bases of the junction left unmatched. CDR3: CSGTRRIRTGTLNEQFF. CDR3 nucleotides: TGCAGCGGGACCCGGCGTATTCGGACAGGGACCTTGAATGAGCAGTTCTTC.

The rearrangement joins TRBV27 to TRBJ2-1; D is ambiguous. There are 12 residues in the CDR3. Trimming cost V 2 bases and J 4 bases, with 3 bases left between them. CDR1 is MNHEY, CDR2 SMNVEV, per germline (reference sequence). CDR3 sequence: CASSLPYNEQFF. CDR3 nucleotides: TGTGCCAGCAGTTTACCTTACAATGAGCAGTTCTTC.